This TCR beta chain was observed in a study of T cell repertoires in cytomegalovirus infection. Whole-study context: Public TCR beta signatures provided an indication of both CMV infection and a matching HLA type. Overall study findings and caveats: The study found HLA-C-restricted CMV-specific TCR beta clonotypes dominating the ex vivo response. The cumulative frequency of public TCR beta families distinguished individuals who carried CMV together with the relevant HLA.

Details on this clonotype: What it recognizes is unknown.

The CDR3 extends over 14 amino acids. V lost 2 bases, J lost 7 bases, and 12 bases lay in between. Germline lookup yields CDR1 KGHSH and CDR2 LQKENI. TCRdb re-called the reads with MiXCR, one entry per CDR3 protein. Of 490,000 or so distinct CDR3 sequences in the sample, about 10% were seen once. The receptor's source is a human donor in good health (CMV status not recorded). Some clones in this sample may be carry-over from other donors' samples. The specimen was PBMCs. The rearrangement joins TRBV18 to TRBJ1-5, with no clear D. The CDR3 loop reads CASSPAAGWQPQHF. Here the CDR3 DNA reads TGTGCCAGCTCACCAGCGGCGGGCTGGCAGCCCCAGCATTTT.